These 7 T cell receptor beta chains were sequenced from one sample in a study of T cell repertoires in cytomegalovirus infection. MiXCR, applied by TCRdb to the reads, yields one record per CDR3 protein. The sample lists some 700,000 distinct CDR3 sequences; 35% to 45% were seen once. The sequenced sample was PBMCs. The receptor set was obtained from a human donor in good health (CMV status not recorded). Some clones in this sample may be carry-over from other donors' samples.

The CDR3 loop is CASSQVAAGGADTQYF. CDR3 bases: TGCGCCAGCAGCCAAGTTGCCGCGGGGGGTGCGGATACGCAGTATTTT. This chain uses TRBV4-1 with TRBJ2-3; 8 bases align to TRBD2. Looked up from germline, CDR1 is MGHRA and CDR2 is YSYEKL. After removal of 1 base from V and 6 bases from J, the junction contained 9 bases not matched to a gene. The CDR3 is 16 residues long.

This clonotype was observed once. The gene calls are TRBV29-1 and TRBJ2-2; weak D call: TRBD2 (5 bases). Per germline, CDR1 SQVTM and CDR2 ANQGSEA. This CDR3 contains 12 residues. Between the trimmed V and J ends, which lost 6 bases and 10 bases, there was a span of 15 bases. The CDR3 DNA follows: TGCAGCGTAGAGGGATCTGGAGAGGAGCTGTTTTTT. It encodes CSVEGSGEELFF.

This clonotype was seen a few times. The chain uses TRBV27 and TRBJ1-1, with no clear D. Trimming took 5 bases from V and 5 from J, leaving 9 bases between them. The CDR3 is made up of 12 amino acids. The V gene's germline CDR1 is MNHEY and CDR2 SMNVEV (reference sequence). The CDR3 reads CASSNTLTEAFF. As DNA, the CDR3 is TGTGCCAGCAGTAACACTTTAACTGAAGCTTTCTTT.

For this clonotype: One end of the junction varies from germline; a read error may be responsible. The CDR3 sequence: CASNGGGNKEQFF. DNA for the CDR3: TGTGCCAGCAATGGAGGGGGTAACAAGGAGCAGTTCTTC. The V call is TRBV7-4, the J call TRBJ2-1; D possibly matches TRBD1 or TRBD2 (6 bases each). The CDR3 is 13 residues long. Germline CDR1 and CDR2: SGHVT and SQSDAQ.

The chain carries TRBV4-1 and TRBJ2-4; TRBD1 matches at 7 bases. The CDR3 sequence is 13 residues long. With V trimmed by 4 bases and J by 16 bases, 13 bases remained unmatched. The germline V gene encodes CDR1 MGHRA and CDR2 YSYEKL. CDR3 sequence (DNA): TGCGCCAGCAGCCCAGTGACAGGGTTGGAGTCTTACTTC. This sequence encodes CASSPVTGLESYF.

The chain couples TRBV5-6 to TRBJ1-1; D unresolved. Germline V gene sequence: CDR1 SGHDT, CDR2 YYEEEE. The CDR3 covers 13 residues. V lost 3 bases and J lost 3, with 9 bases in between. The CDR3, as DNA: TGTGCCAGCAGCTCCTTGACGGACACTGAAGCTTTCTTT. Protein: CASSSLTDTEAFF. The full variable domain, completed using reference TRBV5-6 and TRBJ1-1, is DAGVTQSPTHLIKTRGQQVTLRCSPKSGHDTVSWYQQALGQGPQFIFQYYEEEERQRGNFPDRFSGHQFPNYSSELNVNALLLGDSALYLCASSSLTDTEAFFGQGTRLTVV.

CDR3 sequence (DNA): TGTGCCAGCAGCTCCCTGGCGGGCCAGCTCTATGGCTACACCTTC. This codes for CASSSLAGQLYGYTF. The chain employs TRBV7-4 and TRBJ1-2; D remains unclear. Trimming shortened V by 4 bases and J by 4 bases, and 16 bases separated the two germline ends. There are 15 residues in the CDR3. Germline CDR1 is SGHVT and CDR2 is SQSDAQ.